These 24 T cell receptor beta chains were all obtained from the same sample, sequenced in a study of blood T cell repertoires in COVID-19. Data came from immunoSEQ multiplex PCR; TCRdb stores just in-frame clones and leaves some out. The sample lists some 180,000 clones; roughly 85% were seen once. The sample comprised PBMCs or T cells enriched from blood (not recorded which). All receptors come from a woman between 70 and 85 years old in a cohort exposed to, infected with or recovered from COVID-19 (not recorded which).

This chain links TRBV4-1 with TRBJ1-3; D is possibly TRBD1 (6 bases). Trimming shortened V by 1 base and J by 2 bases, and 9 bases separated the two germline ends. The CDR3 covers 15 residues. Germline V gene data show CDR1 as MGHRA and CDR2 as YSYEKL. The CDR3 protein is CASSQGGLPGNTIYF. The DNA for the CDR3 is TGCGCCAGCAGCCAAGGGGGGCTCCCTGGAAACACCATATATTTT.

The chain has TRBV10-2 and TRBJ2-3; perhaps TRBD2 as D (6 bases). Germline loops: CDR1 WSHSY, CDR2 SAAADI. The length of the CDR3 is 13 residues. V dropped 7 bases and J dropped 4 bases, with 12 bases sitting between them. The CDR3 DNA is TGCGCCAGCACCCCTACGGGAGCAGATACGCAGTATTTT. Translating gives CASTPTGADTQYF.

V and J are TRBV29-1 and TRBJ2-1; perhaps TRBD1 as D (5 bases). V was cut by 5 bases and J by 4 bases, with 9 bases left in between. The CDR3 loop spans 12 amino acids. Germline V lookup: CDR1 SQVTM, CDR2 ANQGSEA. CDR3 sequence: CSVWQGYNEQFF. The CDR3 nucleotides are TGCAGCGTTTGGCAGGGTTACAATGAGCAGTTCTTC.

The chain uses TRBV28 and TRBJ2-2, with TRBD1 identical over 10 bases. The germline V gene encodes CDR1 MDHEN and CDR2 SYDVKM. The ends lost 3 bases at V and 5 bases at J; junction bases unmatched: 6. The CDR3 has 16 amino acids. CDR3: CASSFIGQGGTGELFF. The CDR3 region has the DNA TGTGCCAGCAGTTTTATTGGACAGGGGGGAACCGGGGAGCTGTTTTTT. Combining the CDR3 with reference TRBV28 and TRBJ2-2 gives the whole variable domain DVKVTQSSRYLVKRTGEKVFLECVQDMDHENMFWYRQDPGLGLRLIYFSYDVKMKEKGDIPEGYSVSREKKERFSLILESASTNQTSMYLCASSFIGQGGTGELFFGEGSRLTVL.

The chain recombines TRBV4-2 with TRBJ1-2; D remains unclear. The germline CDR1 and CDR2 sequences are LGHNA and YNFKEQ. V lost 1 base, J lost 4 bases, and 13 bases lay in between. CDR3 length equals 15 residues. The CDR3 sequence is CASSQAASESYGYTF. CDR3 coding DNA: TGTGCCAGCAGCCAAGCGGCCAGCGAATCCTATGGCTACACCTTC.

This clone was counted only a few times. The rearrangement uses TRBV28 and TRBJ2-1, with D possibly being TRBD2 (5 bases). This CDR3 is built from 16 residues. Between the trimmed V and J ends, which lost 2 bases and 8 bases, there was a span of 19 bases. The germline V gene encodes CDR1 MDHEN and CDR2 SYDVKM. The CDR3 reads CASSLNPSSAVDEQFF. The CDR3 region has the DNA TGTGCCAGCAGTTTAAATCCTAGTTCAGCGGTGGATGAGCAGTTCTTC.

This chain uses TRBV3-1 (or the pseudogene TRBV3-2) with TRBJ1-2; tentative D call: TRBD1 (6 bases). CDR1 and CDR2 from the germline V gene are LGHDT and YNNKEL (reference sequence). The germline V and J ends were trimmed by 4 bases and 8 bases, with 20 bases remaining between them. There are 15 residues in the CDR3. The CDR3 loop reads CASSPYGGGAGGYTF. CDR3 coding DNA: TGTGCCAGCAGCCCATACGGTGGGGGGGCTGGGGGCTACACCTTC.

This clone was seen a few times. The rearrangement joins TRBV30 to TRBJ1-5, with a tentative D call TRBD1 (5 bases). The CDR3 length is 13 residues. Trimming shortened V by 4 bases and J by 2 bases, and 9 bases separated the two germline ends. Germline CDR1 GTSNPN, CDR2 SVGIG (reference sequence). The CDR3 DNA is TGTGCCTGGAATTTAGGGGGCAATCAGCCCCAGCATTTT. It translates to CAWNLGGNQPQHF. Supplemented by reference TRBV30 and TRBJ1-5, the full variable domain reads SQTIHQWPATLVQPVGSPLSLECTVEGTSNPNLYWYRQAAGRGLQLLFYSVGIGQISSEVPQNLSASRPQDRQFILSSKKLLLSDSGFYLCAWNLGGNQPQHFGDGTRLSIL.

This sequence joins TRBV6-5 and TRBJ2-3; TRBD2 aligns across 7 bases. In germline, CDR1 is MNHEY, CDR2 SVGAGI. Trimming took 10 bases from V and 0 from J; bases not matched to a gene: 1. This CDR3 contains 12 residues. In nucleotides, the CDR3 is TGTGCCACGGGGGGTAGCACAGATACGCAGTATTTT. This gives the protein CATGGSTDTQYF.

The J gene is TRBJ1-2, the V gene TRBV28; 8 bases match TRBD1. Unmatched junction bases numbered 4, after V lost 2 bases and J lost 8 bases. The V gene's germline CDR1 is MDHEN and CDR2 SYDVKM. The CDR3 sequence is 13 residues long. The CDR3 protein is CASSLQGARGYTF. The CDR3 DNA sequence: TGTGCCAGCAGTTTACAGGGGGCTCGAGGCTACACCTTC.

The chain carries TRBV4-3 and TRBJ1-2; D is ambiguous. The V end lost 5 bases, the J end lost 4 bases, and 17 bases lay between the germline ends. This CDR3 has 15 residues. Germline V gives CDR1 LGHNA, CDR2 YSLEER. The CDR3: CASSLQRSDFYGYTF. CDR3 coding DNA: TGCGCCAGCAGCTTGCAGCGGTCCGATTTCTATGGCTACACCTTC.

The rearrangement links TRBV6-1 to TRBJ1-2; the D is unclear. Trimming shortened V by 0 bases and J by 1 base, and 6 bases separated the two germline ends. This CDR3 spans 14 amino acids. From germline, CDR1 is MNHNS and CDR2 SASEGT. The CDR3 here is CASSEAAVNYGYTF. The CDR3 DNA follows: TGTGCCAGCAGTGAAGCAGCCGTTAACTATGGCTACACCTTC.

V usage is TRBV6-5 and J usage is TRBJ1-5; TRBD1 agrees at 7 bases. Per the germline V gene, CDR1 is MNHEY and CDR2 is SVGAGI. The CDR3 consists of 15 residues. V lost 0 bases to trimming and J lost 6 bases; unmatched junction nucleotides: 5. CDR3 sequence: CASSYSGQGGQPQHF. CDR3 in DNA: TGTGCCAGCAGTTACTCTGGCCAGGGGGGTCAGCCCCAGCATTTT.

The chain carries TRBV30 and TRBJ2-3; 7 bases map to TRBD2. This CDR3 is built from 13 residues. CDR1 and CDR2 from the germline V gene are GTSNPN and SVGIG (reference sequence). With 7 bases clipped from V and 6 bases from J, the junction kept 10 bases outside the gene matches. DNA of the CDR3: TGTGCCTCCAAGCGGGGTCGGGGGGATACGCAGTATTTT. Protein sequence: CASKRGRGDTQYF.

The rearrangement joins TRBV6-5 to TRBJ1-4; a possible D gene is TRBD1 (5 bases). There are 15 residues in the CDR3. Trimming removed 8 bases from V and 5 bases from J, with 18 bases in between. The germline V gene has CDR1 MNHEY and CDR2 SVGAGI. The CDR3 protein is CASGRQGSQNEKLFF. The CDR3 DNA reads TGTGCCAGCGGGCGTCAGGGTAGCCAGAATGAAAAACTGTTTTTT.

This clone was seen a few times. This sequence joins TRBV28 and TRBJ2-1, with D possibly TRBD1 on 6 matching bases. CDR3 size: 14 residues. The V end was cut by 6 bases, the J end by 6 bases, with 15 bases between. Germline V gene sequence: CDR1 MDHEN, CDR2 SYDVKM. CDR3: CASRLGRGGNEQFF. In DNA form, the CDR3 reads TGTGCCAGCAGATTAGGACGAGGGGGCAATGAGCAGTTCTTC.

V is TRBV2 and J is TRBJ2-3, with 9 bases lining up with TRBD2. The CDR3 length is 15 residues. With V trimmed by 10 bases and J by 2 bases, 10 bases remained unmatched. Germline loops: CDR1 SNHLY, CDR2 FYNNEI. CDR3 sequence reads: CANAGLAGTTDTQYF. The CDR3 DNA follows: TGTGCCAATGCGGGCCTAGCGGGAACCACAGATACGCAGTATTTT.

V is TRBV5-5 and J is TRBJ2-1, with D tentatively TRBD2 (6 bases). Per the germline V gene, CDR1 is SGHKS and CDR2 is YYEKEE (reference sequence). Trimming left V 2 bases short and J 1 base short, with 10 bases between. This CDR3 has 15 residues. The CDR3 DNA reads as TGTGCCAGCAGCTTTAGCGGACTTTCCTACAATGAGCAGTTCTTC. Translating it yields CASSFSGLSYNEQFF.

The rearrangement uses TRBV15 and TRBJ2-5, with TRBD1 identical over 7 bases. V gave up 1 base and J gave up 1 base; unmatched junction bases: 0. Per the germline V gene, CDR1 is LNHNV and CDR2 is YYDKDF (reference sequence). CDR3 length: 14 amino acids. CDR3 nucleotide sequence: TGTGCCACCAGCAGAGGGACAGGCCAAGAGACCCAGTACTTC. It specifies CATSRGTGQETQYF. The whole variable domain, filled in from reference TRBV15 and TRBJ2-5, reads DAMVIQNPRYQVTQFGKPVTLSCSQTLNHNVMYWYQQKSSQAPKLLFHYYDKDFNNEADTPDNFQSRRPNTSFCFLDIRSPGLGDTAMYLCATSRGTGQETQYFGPGTRLLVL.

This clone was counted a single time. The CDR3 coding sequence is TGTGCCAGCTCACCACCCTCCGGAGATACGCAGTATTTT. It codes for CASSPPSGDTQYF. V gene TRBV18 combines with J gene TRBJ2-3; D gene ambiguous. The V end was cut by 0 bases, the J end by 5 bases, with 6 bases between. This CDR3 has 13 residues. Germline V gene data show CDR1 as KGHSH and CDR2 as LQKENI.

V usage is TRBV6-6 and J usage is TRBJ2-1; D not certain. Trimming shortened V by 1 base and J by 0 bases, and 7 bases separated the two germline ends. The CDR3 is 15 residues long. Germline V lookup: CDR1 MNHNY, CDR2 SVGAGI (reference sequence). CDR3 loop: CASSYLSSSYNEQFF. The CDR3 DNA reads TGTGCCAGCAGTTACTTGAGTAGCTCCTACAATGAGCAGTTCTTC.

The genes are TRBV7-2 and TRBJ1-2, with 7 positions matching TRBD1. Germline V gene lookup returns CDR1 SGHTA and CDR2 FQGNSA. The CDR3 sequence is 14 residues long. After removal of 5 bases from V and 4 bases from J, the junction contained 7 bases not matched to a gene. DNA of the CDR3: TGTGCCAGCAGCCCCGACAGGGCCGGCTATGGCTACACCTTC. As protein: CASSPDRAGYGYTF.

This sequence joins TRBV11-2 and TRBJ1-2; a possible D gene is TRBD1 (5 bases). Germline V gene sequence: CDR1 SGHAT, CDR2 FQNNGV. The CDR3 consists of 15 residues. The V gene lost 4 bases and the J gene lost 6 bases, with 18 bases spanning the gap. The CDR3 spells CASSSPGRGRDGYTF. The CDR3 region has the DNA TGTGCCAGCAGCTCCCCCGGTCGGGGGAGGGATGGCTACACCTTC.

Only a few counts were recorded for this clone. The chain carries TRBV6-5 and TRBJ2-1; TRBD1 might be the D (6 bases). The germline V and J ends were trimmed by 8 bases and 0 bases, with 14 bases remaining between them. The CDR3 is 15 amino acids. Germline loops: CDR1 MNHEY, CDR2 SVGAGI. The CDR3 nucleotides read TGTGCCAGCGCAGGGGCACATAGCTCCTACAATGAGCAGTTCTTC. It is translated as CASAGAHSSYNEQFF.